This T cell receptor (beta chain) was recorded in a study of blood T cell repertoires in COVID-19 (dated by TCRdb to the early 2020s). Background for the entire study: Collaborator samples came from the United States, Italy and Spain and covered acute and convalescent phases of COVID-19. The prospective study material was composed of cDNA or gDNA derived from T cells, B-cell-depleted T cells, or PBMCs. Subjects who had been exposed to COVID-19, were actively infected with it, or had recovered from it provided the deeply sampled blood TCRbeta repertoires that made up the dataset. The repertoires were released in a freely available public database meant as a resource for research on the immune response to SARS-CoV-2. Samples came from the ongoing ImmuneRACE study (first 160 participants) plus 1,254 subjects from 6 global collaborators. Sample metadata almost always included a de-identified subject ID, COVID-19 status, age in years and sex. Where HLA class I and class II types were available, the types were taken from metadata supplied by the sample provider, not from assay-based typing. Study-level results and caveats: The quantity of clinical and demographic metadata differed by source and by participant and was supplied without curation.

A word on this clone: Its antigen remains unidentified. No much larger clone is present one base from it, and per-base qualities are unavailable.

Each collaborating institution followed its own protocols to collect whole blood in K2EDTA tubes. For TCRbeta analysis, collaborators shipped samples as frozen whole blood, isolated PBMCs, or DNA extracted from either of those sample types. TCRbeta CDR3 regions were amplified from genomic DNA by means of the immunoSEQ Assay, a bias-controlled multiplex PCR. In the authors' own workflow: Within the assay, amplification of reference gene primers was used to estimate how many nucleated cells each sample contained. Sequence reads were collapsed and filtered to measure the absolute abundance of every unique TCRbeta CDR3 rearrangement. For each sample, productive Simpson clonality was calculated as the square root of Simpson's diversity index across productive rearrangements. TCRdb carries this immuneACCESS record with in-frame sequences only. Its versions omit some clonotypes, under half of them owing to an unresolved V gene in the studies checked, with the rest unexplained. V, J and clone size are taken as reported in that table, and D and trimming were inferred from the DNA itself. The sample records fewer than 45,000 clones, around 89% of which are singletons. 20% to 25% of the sample lies in the top ten.

The receptor comes from a man aged 60-69 years with active or convalescent COVID-19. The sample comprised peripheral blood.

The CDR3 corresponds to CASSLPSSGGYNEQFF. The DNA is as follows: TGCGCCAGCAGCCTCCCCTCTAGCGGTGGCTACAATGAGCAGTTCTTC. The chain employs TRBV5-1 and TRBJ2-1, with 7 bases in between that match TRBD2. There are 16 amino acids in the CDR3, from cysteine to phenylalanine inclusive. Only the CDR3 part of the read is kept: 48 bases, read in frame from the first base. Unmatched junction bases come to 10, with V trimmed by 4 bases and J by 3 bases. CDR1 and CDR2 are read off the germline V gene as SGHRS and YFSETQ.